This TCR beta chain is drawn from a study of regulatory T cells in long-lasting Graves disease. Regarding the study as a whole: Only peripheral blood was studied, not thyroid tissue. Relative to newly diagnosed Graves' patients, persistent ones had lower TCR diversity. Comparison showed that persistent patients shared more public clonotypes (about 2,600) than new patients (966).

Sample time point: newly diagnosed GD, antithyroid drugs for less than 3 months. From PBMCs, RNA was extracted and then used to make the TCR library. The peripheral blood volume drawn was 8 to 9.5 milliliters, and it was collected into EDTA tubes. Trimming took 6 bases from V and 6 from J; bases not matched to a gene: 9. The CDR3 is 14 amino acids. Germline V CDR1 and CDR2: DFQATT, SNEGSKA (reference sequence). Many counts were recorded for this clonotype. What it binds is not known. For TCR beta, libraries came from iRepertoire HTBI primers and Arm-PCR of CDR3 regions. TCRdb fed the multiplex PCR reads into MiXCR, producing one record per CDR3 protein. This sample has approximately 300,000 distinct CDR3 sequences, with 15% to 20% found just once.

This receptor was identified in a female donor with Graves disease. The chain joins TRBV20-1 to TRBJ2-1; 9 bases agree with TRBD2. The specimen comprised peripheral blood mononuclear cells (PBMCs), sampled at new diagnosis, from a patient treated with antithyroid drugs. The CDR3, as DNA: TGCAGTGCCCCGAGTGGGCGGGAGGGCAATGAGCAGTTCTTC. Residues: CSAPSGREGNEQFF.